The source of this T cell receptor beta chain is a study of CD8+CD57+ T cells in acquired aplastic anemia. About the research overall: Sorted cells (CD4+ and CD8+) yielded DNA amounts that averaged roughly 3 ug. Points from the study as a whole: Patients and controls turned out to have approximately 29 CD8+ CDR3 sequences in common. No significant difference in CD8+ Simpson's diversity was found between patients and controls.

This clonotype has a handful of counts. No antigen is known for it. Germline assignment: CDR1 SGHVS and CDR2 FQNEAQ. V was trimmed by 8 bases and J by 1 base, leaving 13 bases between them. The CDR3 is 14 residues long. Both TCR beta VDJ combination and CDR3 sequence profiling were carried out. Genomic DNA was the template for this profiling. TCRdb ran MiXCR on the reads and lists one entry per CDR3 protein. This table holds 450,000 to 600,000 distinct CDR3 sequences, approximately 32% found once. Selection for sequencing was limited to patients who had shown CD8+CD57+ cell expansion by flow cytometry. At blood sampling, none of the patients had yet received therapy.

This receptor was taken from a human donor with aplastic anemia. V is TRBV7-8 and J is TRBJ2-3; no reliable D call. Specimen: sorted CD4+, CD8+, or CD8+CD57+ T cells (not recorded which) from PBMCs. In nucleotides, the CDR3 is TGTGCCAGCGCACAGCTCTTCGGCACAGATACGCAGTATTTT. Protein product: CASAQLFGTDTQYF.